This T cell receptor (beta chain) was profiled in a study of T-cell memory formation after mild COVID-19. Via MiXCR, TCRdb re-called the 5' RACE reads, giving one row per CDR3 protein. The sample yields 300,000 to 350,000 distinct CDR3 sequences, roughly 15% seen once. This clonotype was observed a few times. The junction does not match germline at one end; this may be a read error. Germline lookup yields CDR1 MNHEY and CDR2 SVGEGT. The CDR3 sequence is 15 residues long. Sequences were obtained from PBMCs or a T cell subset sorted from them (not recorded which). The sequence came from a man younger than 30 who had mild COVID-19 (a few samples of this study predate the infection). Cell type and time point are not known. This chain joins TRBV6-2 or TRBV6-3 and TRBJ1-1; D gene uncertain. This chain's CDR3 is CASSHSDKYGPEAFF. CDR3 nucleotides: TGTGCCAGCAGTCACTCGGATAAGTATGGTCCTGAAGCTTTCTTT.